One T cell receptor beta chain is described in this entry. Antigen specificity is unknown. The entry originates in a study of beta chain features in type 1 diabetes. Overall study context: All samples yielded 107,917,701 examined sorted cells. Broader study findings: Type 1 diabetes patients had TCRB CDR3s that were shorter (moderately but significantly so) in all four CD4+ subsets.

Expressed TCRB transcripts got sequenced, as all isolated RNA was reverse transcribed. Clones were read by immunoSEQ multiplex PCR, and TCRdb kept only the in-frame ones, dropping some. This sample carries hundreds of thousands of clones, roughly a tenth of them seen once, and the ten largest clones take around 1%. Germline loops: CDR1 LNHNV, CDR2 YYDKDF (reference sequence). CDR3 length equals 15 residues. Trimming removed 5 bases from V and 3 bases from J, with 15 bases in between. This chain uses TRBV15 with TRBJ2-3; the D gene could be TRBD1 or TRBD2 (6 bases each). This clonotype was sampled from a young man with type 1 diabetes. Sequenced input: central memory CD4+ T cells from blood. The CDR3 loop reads CATSGRGGKTDTQYF. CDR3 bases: TGTGCCACCAGCGGCCGAGGGGGGAAAACAGATACGCAGTATTTT.